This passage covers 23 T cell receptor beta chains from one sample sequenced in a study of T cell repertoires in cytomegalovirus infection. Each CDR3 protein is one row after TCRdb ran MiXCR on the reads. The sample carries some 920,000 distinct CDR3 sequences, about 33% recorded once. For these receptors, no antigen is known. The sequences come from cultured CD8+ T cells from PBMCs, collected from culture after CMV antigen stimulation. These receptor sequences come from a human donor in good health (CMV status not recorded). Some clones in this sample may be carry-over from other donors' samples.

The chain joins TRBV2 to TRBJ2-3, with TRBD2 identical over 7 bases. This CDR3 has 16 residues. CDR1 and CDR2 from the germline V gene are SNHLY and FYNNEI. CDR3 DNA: TGTGCTACTTACCGCACTGGCGGGGGACTCACAGATACGCAGTATTTT. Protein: CATYRTGGGLTDTQYF.

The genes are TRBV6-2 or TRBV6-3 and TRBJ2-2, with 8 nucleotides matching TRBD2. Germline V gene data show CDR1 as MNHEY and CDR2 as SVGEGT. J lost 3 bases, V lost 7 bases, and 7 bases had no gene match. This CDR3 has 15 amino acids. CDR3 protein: CASNLPGGDTGELFF. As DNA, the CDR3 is TGTGCCAGCAACCTGCCGGGGGGGGACACCGGGGAGCTGTTTTTT.

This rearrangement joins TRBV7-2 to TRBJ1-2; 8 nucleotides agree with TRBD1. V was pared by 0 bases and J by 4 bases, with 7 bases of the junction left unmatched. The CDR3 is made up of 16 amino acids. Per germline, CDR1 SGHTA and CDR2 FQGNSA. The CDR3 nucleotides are TGTGCCAGCAGCTTAGCGTCGGACAGGGCTGGCTATGGCTACACCTTC. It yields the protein CASSLASDRAGYGYTF.

CDR3 sequence: CANSLGGGYEQYV. Here the CDR3 DNA reads TGTGCCAACAGCTTAGGCGGGGGCTACGAGCAGTACGTC. The V gene is TRBV7-2, the J gene TRBJ2-7; 7 positions agree with TRBD2. The CDR3 is made up of 13 amino acids. Looked up from germline, CDR1 is SGHTA and CDR2 is FQGNSA.

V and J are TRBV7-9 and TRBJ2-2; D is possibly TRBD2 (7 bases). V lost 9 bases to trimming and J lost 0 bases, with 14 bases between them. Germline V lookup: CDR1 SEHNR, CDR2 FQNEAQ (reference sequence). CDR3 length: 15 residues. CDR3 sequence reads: CASTGRGANTGELFF. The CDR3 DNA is TGTGCCAGTACAGGGAGGGGAGCGAACACCGGGGAGCTGTTTTTT.

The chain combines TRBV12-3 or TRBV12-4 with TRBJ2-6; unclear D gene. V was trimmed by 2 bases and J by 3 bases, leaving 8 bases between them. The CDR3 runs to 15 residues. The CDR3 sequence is CASSLRLGGANVLTF. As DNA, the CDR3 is TGTGCCAGCAGTTTAAGGTTAGGTGGGGCCAACGTCCTGACTTTC.

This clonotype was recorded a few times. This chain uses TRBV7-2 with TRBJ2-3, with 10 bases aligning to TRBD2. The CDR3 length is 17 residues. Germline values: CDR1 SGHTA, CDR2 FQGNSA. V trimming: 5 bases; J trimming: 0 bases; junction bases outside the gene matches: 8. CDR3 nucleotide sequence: TGTGCCAGCAGCCTCTGGACTAGCGGATACAGCACAGATACGCAGTATTTT. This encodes CASSLWTSGYSTDTQYF.

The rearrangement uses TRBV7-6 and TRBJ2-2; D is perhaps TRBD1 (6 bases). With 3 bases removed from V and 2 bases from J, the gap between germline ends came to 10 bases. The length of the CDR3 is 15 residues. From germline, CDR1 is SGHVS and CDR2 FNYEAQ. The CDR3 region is CASSFGTLNTGELFF. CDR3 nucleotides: TGTGCCAGCAGCTTCGGGACACTTAACACCGGGGAGCTGTTTTTT.

The CDR3 protein is CASSLGTDSGANVLTF. The CDR3 nucleotides read TGTGCCAGCAGCTTAGGTACTGACTCTGGGGCCAACGTCCTGACTTTC. The genes are TRBV11-2 and TRBJ2-6; D is ambiguous. Trimming stripped 1 base from V and 0 bases from J, with 7 bases between. The CDR3 contains 16 residues. Germline CDR1 and CDR2: SGHAT and FQNNGV.

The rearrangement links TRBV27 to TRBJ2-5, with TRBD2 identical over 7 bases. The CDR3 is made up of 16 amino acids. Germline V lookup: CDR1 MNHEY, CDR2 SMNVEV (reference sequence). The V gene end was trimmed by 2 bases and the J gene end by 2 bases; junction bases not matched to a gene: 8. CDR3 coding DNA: TGTGCCAGCAGTTTAGTAAGGACTAGGGGACAAGAGACCCAGTACTTC. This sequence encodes CASSLVRTRGQETQYF.

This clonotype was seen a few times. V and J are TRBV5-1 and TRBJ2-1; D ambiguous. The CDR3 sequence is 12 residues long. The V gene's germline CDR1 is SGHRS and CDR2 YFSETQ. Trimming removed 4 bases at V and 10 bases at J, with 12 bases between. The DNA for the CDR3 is TGCGCCAGCAGCCCGAGCGTCGGCGAGCAGTTCTTC. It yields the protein CASSPSVGEQFF.

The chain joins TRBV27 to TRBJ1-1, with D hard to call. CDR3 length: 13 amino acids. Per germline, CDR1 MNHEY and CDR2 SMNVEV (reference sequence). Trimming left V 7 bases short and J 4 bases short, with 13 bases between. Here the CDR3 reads CASKDPGSTEAFF. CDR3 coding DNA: TGTGCCAGCAAAGACCCCGGGAGCACTGAAGCTTTCTTT.

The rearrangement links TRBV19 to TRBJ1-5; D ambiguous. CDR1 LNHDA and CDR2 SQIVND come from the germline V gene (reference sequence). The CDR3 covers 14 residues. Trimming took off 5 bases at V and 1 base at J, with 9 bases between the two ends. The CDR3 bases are TGTGCCAGTAGTCCCGCGTCGAGCAATCAGCCCCAGCATTTT. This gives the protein CASSPASSNQPQHF.

The CDR3 spells CASSLRGGGTYEQYF. The DNA for the CDR3 is TGTGCCAGCAGTTTAAGGGGCGGGGGAACTTACGAGCAGTACTTC. The V call is TRBV27, the J call TRBJ2-7; 7 bases line up with TRBD2. J was trimmed by 4 bases and V by 2 bases; bases with no gene match: 8. CDR3 length: 15 amino acids. Per the germline V gene, CDR1 is MNHEY and CDR2 is SMNVEV (reference sequence).

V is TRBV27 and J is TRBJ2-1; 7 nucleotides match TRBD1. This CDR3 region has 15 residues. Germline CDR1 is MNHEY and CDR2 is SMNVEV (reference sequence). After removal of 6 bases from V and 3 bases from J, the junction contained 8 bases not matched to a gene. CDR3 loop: CASSLGQVLYNEQFF. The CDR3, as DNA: TGTGCCAGCAGCTTAGGACAGGTCCTCTACAATGAGCAGTTCTTC.

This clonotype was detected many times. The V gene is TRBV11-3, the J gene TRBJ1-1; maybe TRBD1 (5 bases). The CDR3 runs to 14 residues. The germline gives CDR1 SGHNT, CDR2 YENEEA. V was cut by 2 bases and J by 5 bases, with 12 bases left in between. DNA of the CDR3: TGTGCCAGCAGCTTAAGGGGCGTTGGGACTGAAGCTTTCTTT. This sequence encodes CASSLRGVGTEAFF.

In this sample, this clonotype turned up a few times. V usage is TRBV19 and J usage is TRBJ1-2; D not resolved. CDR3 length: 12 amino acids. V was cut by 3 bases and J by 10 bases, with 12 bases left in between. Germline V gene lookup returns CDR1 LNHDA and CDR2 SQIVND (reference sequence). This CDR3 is CASSIGQSDYTF. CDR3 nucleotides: TGTGCCAGTAGTATCGGGCAAAGCGACTACACCTTC.

CDR3 residues: CASRNGRVGPPLHF. The DNA of the CDR3 is TGTGCCAGCAGAAACGGACGGGTTGGGCCGCCCCTCCACTTT. The rearrangement uses TRBV6-2 or TRBV6-3 and TRBJ1-6; D uncertain. The CDR3 sequence is 14 residues long. Germline CDR1 is MNHEY and CDR2 is SVGEGT. Trimming took 6 bases from V and 13 from J, leaving 19 bases between them.

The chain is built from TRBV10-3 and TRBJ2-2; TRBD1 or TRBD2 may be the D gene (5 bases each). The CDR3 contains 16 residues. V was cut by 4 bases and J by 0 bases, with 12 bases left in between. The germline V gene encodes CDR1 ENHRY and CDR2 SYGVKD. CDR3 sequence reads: CAISGGTGTNTGELFF. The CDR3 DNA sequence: TGTGCCATCAGTGGGGGGACGGGGACGAACACCGGGGAGCTGTTTTTT.

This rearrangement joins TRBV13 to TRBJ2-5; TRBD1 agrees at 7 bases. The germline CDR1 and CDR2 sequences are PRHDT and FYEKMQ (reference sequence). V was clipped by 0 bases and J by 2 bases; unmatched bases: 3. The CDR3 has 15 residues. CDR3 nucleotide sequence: TGTGCCAGCAGCTTAGGCCGCAGGGGGCAAGAGACCCAGTACTTC. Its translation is CASSLGRRGQETQYF.

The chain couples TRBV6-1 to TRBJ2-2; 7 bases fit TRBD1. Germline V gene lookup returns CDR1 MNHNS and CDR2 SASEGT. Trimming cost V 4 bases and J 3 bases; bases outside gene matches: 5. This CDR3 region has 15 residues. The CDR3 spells CASSVTGPYTGELFF. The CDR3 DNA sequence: TGTGCCAGCAGTGTGACAGGGCCTTACACCGGGGAGCTGTTTTTT.

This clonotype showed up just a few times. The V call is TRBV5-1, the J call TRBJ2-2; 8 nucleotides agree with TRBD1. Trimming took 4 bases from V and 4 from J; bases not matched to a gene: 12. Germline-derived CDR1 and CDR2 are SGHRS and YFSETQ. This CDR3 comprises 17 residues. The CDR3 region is CASSPTTGVRSTGELFF. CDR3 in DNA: TGCGCCAGCAGCCCAACGACAGGGGTGAGGTCCACCGGGGAGCTGTTTTTT.

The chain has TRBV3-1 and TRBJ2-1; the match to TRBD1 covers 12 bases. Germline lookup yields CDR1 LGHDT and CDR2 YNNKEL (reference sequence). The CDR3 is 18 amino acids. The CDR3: CVTAVGQGAELRDNEQFF. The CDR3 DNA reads TGTGTCACTGCTGTGGGACAGGGGGCCGAACTACGGGACAATGAGCAGTTCTTC.